Listed below are T cell receptor beta chains from one sample, sequenced in a study of CD8+ T cells in alopecia areata. The protocol was immunoSEQ multiplex PCR, while the TCRdb copy is restricted to in-frame clones and leaves out a portion. The sample lists 150,000 to 200,000 clones, about three fifths occurring once. The sequenced sample consisted of CD4+ T cells sorted from blood. These receptors all stem from a human donor in good health. CDR3s include the opening cysteine and the closing phenylalanine or tryptophan. D genes are given only for firm matches. Size values are once, few and many counts, or a class for expanded clones, and some rows have none.

d_call j_call v_call clone_size cdr3_nt cdr3_aa
TRBD2 TRBJ2-1 TRBV7-9 - TGTGCCAGCAGCTTATGGGGATCCAGCGGGAGGCGGGACTACAATGAGCAGTTCTTC CASSLWGSSGRRDYNEQFF
TRBD1 TRBJ1-5 TRBV5-6 - TGTGCCAGCAGCCGGACAGGGCACTTCCAGCCCCAGCATTTT CASSRTGHFQPQHF
- TRBJ2-5 TRBV2 - TGTGCCAGCGGAGGGGAGACCCAGTACTTC CASGGETQYF
- TRBJ2-1 TRBV30 few TGTGCCTGGAGTGAAAGATCGCCCTACAATGAGCAGTTCTTC CAWSERSPYNEQFF
TRBD2 TRBJ2-7 TRBV14 - TGTGCCAGCAGCCAAGCCCTCCGGACTAGCAACGAGCAGTACTTC CASSQALRTSNEQYF
- TRBJ1-5 TRBV15 - TGTGCCACCAGCCTGGACACTACCAATCAGCCCCAGCATTTT CATSLDTTNQPQHF
- TRBJ1-1 TRBV6-4 few TGTGCCAGCAGCCCTGACGGGGGGAGAGTGAACACTGAAGCTTTCTTT CASSPDGGRVNTEAFF
- TRBJ1-1 TRBV29-1 few TGCAGCGTTAAAGCAAACACTGAAGCTTTCTTT CSVKANTEAFF
- TRBJ2-2 TRBV7-9 - TGTGCCAGCAGGGGATGGATCGGGGAGCTGTTTTTT CASRGWIGELFF
- TRBJ2-7 TRBV5-4 - TGTGCCAGCAGCACGGAGAGTTCCCACTACGAGCAGTACTTC CASSTESSHYEQYF
- TRBJ2-7 TRBV6-5 - TGTGCCAGCAGTTACGGGAGCGGAGGGGGGTCCTACGAGCAGTACTTC CASSYGSGGGSYEQYF
TRBD1 TRBJ2-5 TRBV5-4 once TGTGCCAGCAGCCGTACAGGGGGCAAAGAGACCCAGTACTTC CASSRTGGKETQYF
TRBD1 TRBJ2-7 TRBV28 - TGTGCCAGCAGTCCTGGGGACAGGTACGAGCAGTACTTC CASSPGDRYEQYF
- TRBJ1-5 TRBV27 - TGTGCCAGCAGTTTATCAGGGGCCGGGCCCCAGCATTTT CASSLSGAGPQHF
- TRBJ2-5 TRBV11-2 - TGTGCCAGCAGTCATCGGACCCAGTACTTC CASSHRTQYF
- TRBJ2-6 TRBV29-1 - TGCAGCGTCACCTCTGGGGCCAACGTCCTGACTTTC CSVTSGANVLTF
- TRBJ2-5 TRBV2 few TGTGCCACCGGACGAACTAGGTCAGAAGAGACCCAGTACTTC CATGRTRSEETQYF
- TRBJ1-5 TRBV7-8 - TGTGCCAGCAGCAAAGACAGGACCCTTAATCAGCCCCAGCATTTT CASSKDRTLNQPQHF
TRBD2 TRBJ2-5 TRBV29-1 few TGCAGCGTTGAAGCGGGAGGGGCGGAGACCCAGTACTTC CSVEAGGAETQYF
- TRBJ2-7 TRBV5-8 - TGTGCCAGCAGCTTGAGGGGGGCACACTACGAGCAGTACTTC CASSLRGAHYEQYF
TRBD1 TRBJ2-5 TRBV2 - TGTGCCAGCATCCGACAGGGAACTACGGGAGAGACCCAGTACTTC CASIRQGTTGETQYF
TRBD1 TRBJ2-7 TRBV5-1 - TGCGCCAGCAGCTTGGTTCAGGGGGCCGCTAATAACGAGCAGTACTTC CASSLVQGAANNEQYF
TRBD2 TRBJ2-1 TRBV4-1 - TGCGCCAGTAACCGCGGGACTAGCGGGAGGTACAATGAGCAGTTCTTC CASNRGTSGRYNEQFF
- TRBJ2-1 TRBV27 - TGTGCCAGCTGCAGCGAGAGCTCCTACAATGAGCAGTTCTTC CASCSESSYNEQFF
TRBD2 TRBJ2-5 TRBV30 - TGTGCCTGGAGTGTACTAGCGGGAGGAGGAGAGACCCAGTACTTC CAWSVLAGGGETQYF
- TRBJ1-1 TRBV4-1 once TGCGCCAGCAGCCAAGTGGCGCTGAACACTGAAGCTTTCTTT CASSQVALNTEAFF
- TRBJ2-3 TRBV2 - TGTGCCAGCATTATCCTAGAAGGTGATACGCAGTATTTT CASIILEGDTQYF
TRBD1 TRBJ2-1 TRBV6-5 - TGTGCCAGCAACCTACAGGGGACAGGGTACAATGAGCAGTTCTTC CASNLQGTGYNEQFF
TRBD1 TRBJ2-7 TRBV7-2 - TGTGCCAGCAGCCCCGACAGGGTAGCCTACGAGCAGTACTTC CASSPDRVAYEQYF
TRBD1 TRBJ2-7 TRBV11-2 - TGTGCCAGCAGCTCGTACAGGGGGCCTAACTACGAGCAGTACTTC CASSSYRGPNYEQYF
- TRBJ2-5 TRBV28 - TGTGCCAGCAGAGGACAGTCAGTGGAGACCCAGTACTTC CASRGQSVETQYF
- TRBJ2-5 TRBV7-2 - TGTGCCAGCAGCTTAGGTTGGAGTCAGACCCAGTACTTC CASSLGWSQTQYF
TRBD2 TRBJ2-5 TRBV7-9 - TGTGCCAGCGGGAGGGTGGAGACCCAGTACTTC CASGRVETQYF
- TRBJ2-5 TRBV11-2 - TGTGCCAGCAGCTTAGCTAGCAGAGAGACCCAGTACTTC CASSLASRETQYF
- TRBJ2-7 TRBV7-6 once TGTGCCAGCAGCCGGTATAGCGATGCCTACGAGCAGTACTTC CASSRYSDAYEQYF
- TRBJ1-4 TRBV29-1 - TGCAGCGTTCCACAGCAGGAGGGGTTAGGTGAAAAACTGTTTTTT CSVPQQEGLGEKLFF
TRBD2 TRBJ2-5 TRBV5-6 - TGTGCCAGCAGCTTGCGCGGGGGAAAGACCCAGTACTTC CASSLRGGKTQYF
TRBD1 TRBJ1-1 TRBV4-1 few TGCGCCAGCAGCCTCCTGGGACAGGGCAGAAGAAACACTGAAGCTTTCTTT CASSLLGQGRRNTEAFF
TRBD1 TRBJ1-2 TRBV25-1 - TGTGCCAGCAGTGATCCAAGGGGGCTTAACTATGGCTACACCTTC CASSDPRGLNYGYTF
TRBD2 TRBJ2-2 TRBV2 - TGTGCCAGCCGCAGGACTAGCGGGATAGCCGGGGAGCTGTTTTTT CASRRTSGIAGELFF
- TRBJ1-2 TRBV30 few TGTGCCTGGAGTGTACTCGGTGGCTACACCTTC CAWSVLGGYTF
TRBD2 TRBJ2-2 TRBV19 few TGTGCCAGTATGGGCCTAGCGGGACCCGGGGAGCTGTTTTTT CASMGLAGPGELFF
TRBD1 TRBJ1-2 TRBV14 few TGTGCCAGCACCGCAGGGGGTGGTGGCTACACCTTC CASTAGGGGYTF
- TRBJ2-4 TRBV29-1 - TGCAGCGTTAAAAGGCAGGGTAGTAACATTCAGTACTTC CSVKRQGSNIQYF
- TRBJ2-3 TRBV6-5 - TGTGCCAGCAGTTACGTCGGGATTGGGAGCACAGATACGCAGTATTTT CASSYVGIGSTDTQYF
- TRBJ2-1 TRBV7-9 - TGTGCCAGCAGCTTAGAATGGGGGAGAGGTGAGCAGTTCTTC CASSLEWGRGEQFF
- TRBJ1-4 TRBV5-4 few TGTGCCAGCCGCCGGGGGGGTACTAATGAAAAACTGTTTTTT CASRRGGTNEKLFF
- TRBJ1-2 TRBV25-1 - TGTGCCAGCAGTGAATATTGGGGATATGGCTACACCTTC CASSEYWGYGYTF
- TRBJ2-7 TRBV29-1 - TGCAGCGTTGAAGATTTGGGGGAGGAGCAGTACTTC CSVEDLGEEQYF
- TRBJ1-5 TRBV28 - TGTGCCACCCGAGCGGGGTCCTATCAGCCCCAGCATTTT CATRAGSYQPQHF
- TRBJ1-2 TRBV30 - TGTGCCTGCGAACTGGGGGGCTACACCTTC CACELGGYTF
- TRBJ2-3 TRBV7-6 - TGTGCCAGCAGCTTAGGGCAGGGAGATACGCAGTATTTT CASSLGQGDTQYF
TRBD1 TRBJ1-5 TRBV7-2 - TGTGCCAGCAGCCCCGGACAGGAATATGGGGCCCAGCATTTT CASSPGQEYGAQHF
- TRBJ2-1 TRBV27 - TGTGCCAGCAGCCCCCCCCGGGGTCTAGGGGGATACAATGAGCAGTTCTTC CASSPPRGLGGYNEQFF
- TRBJ1-1 TRBV2 few TGTGCCAGCAGTGCGGGTGTCCCCGGGGAGAACACTGAAGCTTTCTTT CASSAGVPGENTEAFF
- TRBJ2-1 TRBV6-5 - TGTGCCAGCAGTCTATACAATGAGCAGTTCTTC CASSLYNEQFF
TRBD2 TRBJ2-3 TRBV6-5 - TGTGCCAGCAGCTCCGCGGCGGGAGTAGATACGCAGTATTTT CASSSAAGVDTQYF